These 21 T cell receptor beta chains originate from one sample sequenced in a study of blood T cell repertoires in COVID-19. Using immunoSEQ multiplex PCR, the repertoire was profiled, and TCRdb retains in-frame clones only, with some absent. The repertoire has over 250,000 clones, almost 85% of them found once; the top ten carry more than 4.5%. Sequenced sample: peripheral blood. The source of these receptors is a man aged 50 to 60 with active or convalescent COVID-19.

V is TRBV6-5 and J is TRBJ2-2; TRBD2 aligns across 10 bases. Germline CDR1 is MNHEY and CDR2 is SVGAGI. V dropped 6 bases and J dropped 5; count of bases not matched to a gene: 6. The CDR3 has 15 residues. CDR3 in DNA: TGTGCCAGCAGCCTAGCGGGAGTGCGGACCGGGGAGCTGTTTTTT. It encodes CASSLAGVRTGELFF.

This clone occurred many times. J is TRBJ1-2 and V is TRBV4-1, with 8 bases that match TRBD1. The CDR3 covers 15 residues. V shed 5 bases, J shed 8 bases, and the junction held 13 bases outside the gene matches. In germline, CDR1 is MGHRA, CDR2 YSYEKL. The CDR3 DNA is TGCGCCAGCAGCACTGCAGGGGGCGGAGATCGGGGCTACACCTTC. This encodes CASSTAGGGDRGYTF.

The rearrangement uses TRBV11-2 and TRBJ2-7; 8 bases match TRBD2. With 1 base clipped from V and 6 bases from J, the junction kept 5 bases outside the gene matches. Germline V lookup: CDR1 SGHAT, CDR2 FQNNGV. CDR3 length: 14 residues. The CDR3 is CASSLVGLAGEQYF. CDR3 bases: TGTGCCAGCAGCTTAGTCGGGCTAGCGGGCGAGCAGTACTTC.

This chain links TRBV9 with TRBJ2-2; 10 nucleotides match TRBD2. This CDR3 is 16 amino acids long. CDR1 SGDLS and CDR2 YYNGEE come from the germline V gene. The V and J ends lost 2 bases and 4 bases, in that order; junction bases with no gene match: 5. The CDR3 reads CASSVVAGGLTGELFF. CDR3 DNA sequence: TGTGCCAGCAGCGTCGTAGCGGGAGGCCTCACCGGGGAGCTGTTTTTT.

Written as DNA, the CDR3 is TGTGCCAGCGCCCGATACCCAGTGCGGGAGGAAAAAGAGACCCAGTACTTC. Its translation: CASARYPVREEKETQYF. The rearrangement uses TRBV18 and TRBJ2-5, with 8 bases aligning to TRBD2. Germline V gives CDR1 KGHSH, CDR2 LQKENI. This CDR3 is built from 17 residues. J gave up 3 bases and V 8 bases, and 17 bases lay outside the gene matches.

The chain links TRBV7-9 to TRBJ1-2; 9 bases line up with TRBD1. Germline lookup yields CDR1 SEHNR and CDR2 FQNEAQ (reference sequence). The ends lost 0 bases at V and 4 bases at J; junction bases unmatched: 3. The CDR3 is 15 residues long. In DNA, the CDR3 is TGTGCCAGCAGCTTAGCCGACAGGGGGAGCTATGGCTACACCTTC. Protein sequence: CASSLADRGSYGYTF.

The genes are TRBV9 and TRBJ2-1, with D possibly TRBD1 on 6 matching bases. From germline, CDR1 is SGDLS and CDR2 YYNGEE. Trimming took off 4 bases at V and 5 bases at J, with 22 bases between the two ends. The CDR3 extends over 17 amino acids. Here the CDR3 DNA reads TGTGCCAGCAGCCCCCGGGCTGGGGGCTTGGGGAACAATGAGCAGTTCTTC. This gives the protein CASSPRAGGLGNNEQFF.

CDR3 nucleotide sequence: TGCGCCAGCAGCTTGGAGGCTAGCCCCGGGAGCGATACGCAGTATTTT. Translation: CASSLEASPGSDTQYF. J is TRBJ2-3 and V is TRBV5-1; D may be TRBD2 (6 bases). The CDR3 is 16 residues long. Deletions cut 0 bases from V and 6 bases from J, with 17 bases between. Looked up from germline, CDR1 is SGHRS and CDR2 is YFSETQ.

The V and J genes are TRBV7-9 and TRBJ1-2, with TRBD1 identical over 10 bases. V shed 5 bases, J shed 0 bases, and the junction held 6 bases outside the gene matches. This CDR3 has 16 amino acids. CDR1 SEHNR and CDR2 FQNEAQ come from the germline V gene (reference sequence). CDR3 amino acids: CASSRPGQGTNYGYTF. The CDR3 nucleotides are TGTGCCAGCAGCCGGCCGGGACAGGGGACTAACTATGGCTACACCTTC.

This chain connects TRBV7-2 to TRBJ2-1, with TRBD2 matching over 7 bases. Trimming cost V 5 bases and J 2 bases; bases outside gene matches: 6. The CDR3 loop spans 15 amino acids. The V gene's germline CDR1 is SGHTA and CDR2 FQGNSA. The CDR3 here is CASSTGREPYNEQFF. The CDR3 nucleotides read TGTGCCAGCAGCACGGGGAGGGAGCCCTACAATGAGCAGTTCTTC.

The rearrangement joins TRBV30 to TRBJ1-6; 7 bases are shared with TRBD1. V lost 4 bases and J lost 10; bases outside the gene matches: 10. This CDR3 spans 14 amino acids. Germline V gene lookup returns CDR1 GTSNPN and CDR2 SVGIG (reference sequence). This chain's CDR3 is CAWTTRQGPSPLHF. CDR3 bases: TGTGCCTGGACTACTCGACAGGGCCCCTCACCCCTCCACTTT.

The chain has TRBV3-1 (or the pseudogene TRBV3-2) and TRBJ2-1, with 9 bases matching TRBD1. Germline CDR1 LGHDT, CDR2 YNNKEL (reference sequence). After removal of 1 base from V and 4 bases from J, the junction contained 2 bases not matched to a gene. The CDR3 consists of 15 residues. CDR3 in amino acids: CASSQVGTGYNEQFF. The CDR3 DNA reads as TGTGCCAGCAGCCAAGTGGGGACAGGGTACAATGAGCAGTTCTTC.

The V and J genes are TRBV3-1 (or the pseudogene TRBV3-2) and TRBJ1-1; D is possibly TRBD1 (5 bases). Germline V lookup: CDR1 LGHDT, CDR2 YNNKEL (reference sequence). V lost 4 bases and J 1 base, leaving 13 bases between the germline ends. This CDR3 has 15 amino acids. The chain's CDR3 is CASSPFGGTNTEAFF. For the CDR3, the DNA is TGTGCCAGCAGCCCATTCGGGGGGACGAACACTGAAGCTTTCTTT.

The CDR3 DNA is TGCGCCAGCAGCTCAGGCGACCCGAACACCGGGGAGCTGTTTTTT. It is translated as CASSSGDPNTGELFF. The chain uses TRBV5-1 and TRBJ2-2; D remains ambiguous. Trimming pared 3 bases from V and 0 bases from J, leaving 9 bases between. This CDR3 contains 15 residues. Germline values: CDR1 SGHRS, CDR2 YFSETQ. Full variable domain (outside the CDR3, taken from reference TRBV5-1 and TRBJ2-2): KAGVTQTPRYLIKTRGQQVTLSCSPISGHRSVSWYQQTPGQGLQFLFEYFSETQRNKGNFPGRFSGRQFSNSRSEMNVSTLELGDSALYLCASSSGDPNTGELFFGEGSRLTVL.

The chain recombines TRBV21-1 with TRBJ2-1; the table's D call TRBD2 went unverified against the DNA. TRBV21-1 is a known pseudogene. The CDR3 runs to 15 residues. The CDR3 sequence: CASSKVEVRISGQFF. CDR3 in DNA: TGTGCCAGCAGCAAAGTGGAGGTACGGATTTCGGGGCAGTTCTTC.

This clone was seen once. The chain carries TRBV5-1 and TRBJ2-1; tentative D call: TRBD2 (6 bases). Germline V gene data show CDR1 as SGHRS and CDR2 as YFSETQ. There are 16 residues in the CDR3. The ends were cut back, 0 bases at V and 5 bases at J, with 15 bases in the middle. DNA for the CDR3: TGCGCCAGCAGCTTGGGACCGGGACTTGCAAACAATGAGCAGTTCTTC. The encoded protein is CASSLGPGLANNEQFF.

The chain combines TRBV3-1 (or the pseudogene TRBV3-2) with TRBJ2-7; D possibly corresponds to TRBD2 (5 bases). The V and J ends lost 1 base and 7 bases respectively, with 17 bases between them. Germline loops: CDR1 LGHDT, CDR2 YNNKEL (reference sequence). The CDR3 is 15 amino acids. CDR3 DNA: TGTGCCAGCAGCCAAGGAAGAACGGGATGGAGGGAGCAGTACTTC. Its protein is CASSQGRTGWREQYF.

V gene TRBV19 combines with J gene TRBJ2-7; 11 positions agree with TRBD1. The CDR3 length is 16 residues. Germline V gene sequence: CDR1 LNHDA, CDR2 SQIVND (reference sequence). J lost 6 bases, V lost 4 bases, and 11 bases had no gene match. The DNA for the CDR3 is TGTGCCAGTAGTACTACAGGGACAGGGGGGTCTGGCGAGCAGTACTTC. Its translation is CASSTTGTGGSGEQYF.

The table lists this clone with a few counts. V usage is TRBV7-2 and J usage is TRBJ1-4, with a tentative D call TRBD1 (6 bases). The germline V and J ends were trimmed by 5 bases and 5 bases, with 9 bases remaining between them. In germline, CDR1 is SGHTA, CDR2 FQGNSA. The CDR3 runs 13 residues. The CDR3 DNA follows: TGTGCCAGCAGCCTAGGACAGAATGAAAAACTGTTTTTT. Amino acids: CASSLGQNEKLFF. Drawing the rest from reference TRBV7-2 and TRBJ1-4, the complete variable domain is GAGVSQSPSNKVTEKGKDVELRCDPISGHTALYWYRQSLGQGLEFLIYFQGNSAPDKSGLPSDRFSAERTGGSVSTLTIQRTQQEDSAVYLCASSLGQNEKLFFGSGTQLSVL.

The chain is built from TRBV6-2 or TRBV6-3 and TRBJ2-5, with 9 bases matching TRBD2. Germline loops: CDR1 MNHEY, CDR2 SVGEGT. Losses at the gene ends were 5 bases for V and 3 bases for J; bases not matched to a gene: 13. The CDR3 contains 17 residues. The CDR3 spells CASSKEREVWKEETQYF. In DNA form, the CDR3 reads TGTGCCAGCAGTAAAGAGCGGGAGGTGTGGAAAGAAGAGACCCAGTACTTC.

V and J are TRBV3-1 (or the pseudogene TRBV3-2) and TRBJ2-3; D is perhaps TRBD2 (5 bases). Trimming removed 3 bases at V and 5 bases at J, with 12 bases between. The CDR3 sequence is 14 residues long. Germline V gene lookup returns CDR1 LGHDT and CDR2 YNNKEL (reference sequence). CDR3 amino acids: CASSQDGGIDTQYF. The DNA for the CDR3 is TGTGCCAGCAGCCAGGATGGAGGTATAGATACGCAGTATTTT.